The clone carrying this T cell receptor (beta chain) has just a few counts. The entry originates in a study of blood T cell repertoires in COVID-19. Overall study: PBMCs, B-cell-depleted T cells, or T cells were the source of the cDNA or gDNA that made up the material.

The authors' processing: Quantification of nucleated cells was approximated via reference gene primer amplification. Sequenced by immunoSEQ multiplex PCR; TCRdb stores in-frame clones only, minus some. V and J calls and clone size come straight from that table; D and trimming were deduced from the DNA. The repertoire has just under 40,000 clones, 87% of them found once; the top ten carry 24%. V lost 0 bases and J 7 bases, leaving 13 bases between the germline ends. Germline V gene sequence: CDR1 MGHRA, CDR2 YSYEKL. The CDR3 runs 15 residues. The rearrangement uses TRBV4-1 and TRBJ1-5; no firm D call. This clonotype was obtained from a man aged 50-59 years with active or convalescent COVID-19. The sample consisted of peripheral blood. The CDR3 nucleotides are TGCGCCAGCAGCCAAGACCAAGACACCAGGCAGCCCCAGCATTTT. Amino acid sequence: CASSQDQDTRQPQHF.